The rows below give T cell receptor beta chains drawn from one sample of a study of T cell responses to AZD1222 COVID-19 vaccine. Measured with immunoSEQ multiplex PCR; TCRdb has only the in-frame clones, and not every one. The table records over 100,000 clones, roughly 90% of them present only once. The material was peripheral blood, obtained on day 0 of AZD1222 vaccination. The receptors were gathered from an adult in good health. CDR3s include the opening cysteine and the closing phenylalanine or tryptophan. Each record gives: clone size, D gene, J gene, V gene, CDR3 protein, CDR3 DNA. A D gene is named only where the DNA matches it firmly. Part of the rows lack a size; the others show once, few, many or a class for expanded clones.

>-|-|TRBJ1-2|TRBV19
CASSAREREGYTF
TGTGCCAGTAGTGCCAGGGAGAGAGAGGGCTACACCTTC
>-|-|TRBJ1-3|TRBV29-1
CSVTDSGNTIYF
TGCAGCGTAACCGACTCTGGAAACACCATATATTTT
>-|-|TRBJ1-5|TRBV20-1
CSASWRYESSNQPQHF
TGCAGTGCTAGTTGGCGTTACGAGAGTAGCAATCAGCCCCAGCATTTT
>-|-|TRBJ2-1|TRBV15
CATSRGAAYNEQFF
TGTGCCACCAGCAGAGGGGCAGCCTACAATGAGCAGTTCTTC
>-|TRBD1|TRBJ2-7|TRBV11-2
CASSLGQGVTYEQYF
TGTGCCAGCAGCTTAGGACAGGGGGTTACCTACGAGCAGTACTTC
>-|TRBD2|TRBJ2-1|TRBV29-1
CSVVRETYNEQFF
TGCAGCGTCGTGCGGGAGACTTACAATGAGCAGTTCTTC
>-|-|TRBJ2-7|TRBV19
CASSIQGRIYEQYF
TGTGCCAGTAGTATACAGGGACGAATTTACGAGCAGTACTTC
>-|TRBD1|TRBJ1-5|TRBV6-5
CASSAFRGPNQPQHF
TGTGCCAGCTCCGCGTTTAGGGGGCCTAATCAGCCCCAGCATTTT
>-|TRBD1|TRBJ2-2|TRBV10-1
CASSEQGTGELFF
TGCGCCAGCAGTGAACAGGGGACCGGGGAGCTGTTTTTT
>once|-|TRBJ1-4|TRBV5-6
CASSSRGQGNEKLFF
TGTGCCAGCAGCTCTCGTGGGCAGGGTAATGAAAAACTGTTTTTT
>-|-|TRBJ2-5|TRBV10-3
CAIRSGQQETQYF
TGTGCCATCAGATCGGGACAACAAGAGACCCAGTACTTC
>once|-|TRBJ1-1|TRBV2
CASSELTGIYLEAFF
TGTGCCAGCAGTGAACTCACAGGGATTTACCTTGAAGCTTTCTTT
>-|-|TRBJ2-1|TRBV15
CATSRAGSGPNNEQFF
TGTGCCACCAGCAGGGCCGGCAGCGGACCCAACAATGAGCAGTTCTTC
>-|TRBD1|TRBJ1-6|TRBV28
CASSPPTGWDSYNSPLHF
TGTGCCAGCAGTCCCCCGACAGGGTGGGACTCCTATAATTCACCCCTCCACTTT
>-|-|TRBJ2-1|TRBV28
CASNSVGEVEQFF
TGTGCCAGCAACAGCGTGGGGGAGGTAGAGCAGTTCTTC
>-|-|TRBJ2-5|TRBV7-9
CASSLSQGPPWERTQYF
TGTGCCAGCAGCTTGTCGCAGGGACCACCTTGGGAGCGGACCCAGTACTTC
>-|TRBD2|TRBJ2-1|TRBV14
CASSQAGSGSDEQFF
TGTGCCAGCAGCCAAGCTGGTAGCGGGAGCGATGAGCAGTTCTTC
>-|-|TRBJ2-1|TRBV21-1
CASSKGHEQFF
TGTGCCAGCAGCAAGGGACATGAGCAGTTCTTC
>medium-sized|TRBD1|TRBJ1-1|TRBV30
CAWTPGGALAFF
TGTGCCTGGACACCAGGGGGCGCACTAGCTTTCTTT
>many|-|TRBJ1-5|TRBV23-1
CASSQSGDSNQPQHF
TGCGCCAGCAGTCAATCAGGGGATAGCAATCAGCCCCAGCATTTT
>-|TRBD1|TRBJ2-2|TRBV6-4
CASSRDRGTGELFF
TGTGCCAGCAGTCGGGACAGGGGGACCGGGGAGCTGTTTTTT
>-|-|TRBJ2-7|TRBV6-2/TRBV6-3
CASSSLGFKYF
TGTGCCAGCAGTTCCCTCGGGTTTAAGTACTTC
>-|TRBD1|TRBJ2-7|TRBV4-1
CASSQDRGQPYEQYF
TGCGCCAGCAGCCAGGACAGGGGCCAACCCTACGAGCAGTACTTC
>-|-|TRBJ1-1|TRBV6-5
CASSRYFTLGTEAFF
TGTGCCAGCAGTAGATACTTTACGTTAGGCACTGAAGCTTTCTTT
>-|-|TRBJ2-3|TRBV19
CASRDTDTQYF
TGTGCCAGTCGCGACACAGATACGCAGTATTTT